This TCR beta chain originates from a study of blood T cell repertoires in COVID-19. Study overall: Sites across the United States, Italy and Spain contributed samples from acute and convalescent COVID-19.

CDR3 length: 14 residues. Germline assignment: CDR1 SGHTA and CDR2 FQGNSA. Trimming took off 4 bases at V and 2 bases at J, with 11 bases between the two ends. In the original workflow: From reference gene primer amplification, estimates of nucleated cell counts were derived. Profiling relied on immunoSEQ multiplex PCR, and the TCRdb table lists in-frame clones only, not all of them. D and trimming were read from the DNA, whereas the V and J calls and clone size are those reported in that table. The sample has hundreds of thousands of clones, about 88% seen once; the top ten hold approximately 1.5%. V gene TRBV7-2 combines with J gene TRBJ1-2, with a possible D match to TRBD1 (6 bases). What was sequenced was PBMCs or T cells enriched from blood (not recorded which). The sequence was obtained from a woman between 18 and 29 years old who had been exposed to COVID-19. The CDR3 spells CASSSRTANYGYTF. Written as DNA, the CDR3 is TGTGCCAGCAGCTCACGGACAGCCAACTATGGCTACACCTTC.